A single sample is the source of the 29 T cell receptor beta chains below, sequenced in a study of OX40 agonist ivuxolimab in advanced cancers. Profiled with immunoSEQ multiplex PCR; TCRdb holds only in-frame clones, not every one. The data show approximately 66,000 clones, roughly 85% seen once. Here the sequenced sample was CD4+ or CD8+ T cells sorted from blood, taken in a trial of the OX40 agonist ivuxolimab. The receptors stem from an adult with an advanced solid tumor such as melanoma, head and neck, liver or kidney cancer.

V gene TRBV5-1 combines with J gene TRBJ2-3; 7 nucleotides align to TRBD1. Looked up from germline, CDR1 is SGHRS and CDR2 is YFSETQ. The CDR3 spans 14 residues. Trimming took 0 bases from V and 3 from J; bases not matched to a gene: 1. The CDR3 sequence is CASSLVQGTDTQYF. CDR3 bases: TGCGCCAGCAGCTTGGTACAGGGGACAGATACGCAGTATTTT.

CDR3 residues: CASSGTSGGGEFF. CDR3 DNA sequence: TGTGCCAGCAGCGGAACTAGCGGGGGAGGGGAGTTCTTC. The V and J genes are TRBV2 and TRBJ2-1; TRBD2 matches at 11 bases. Germline V gives CDR1 SNHLY, CDR2 FYNNEI. J lost 14 bases, V lost 6 bases, and 9 bases had no gene match. The length of the CDR3 is 13 residues.

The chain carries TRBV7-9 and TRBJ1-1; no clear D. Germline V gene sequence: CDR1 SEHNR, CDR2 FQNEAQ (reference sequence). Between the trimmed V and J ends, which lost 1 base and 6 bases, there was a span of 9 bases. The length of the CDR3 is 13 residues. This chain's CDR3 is CASSLGIGAEAFF. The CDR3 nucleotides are TGTGCCAGCAGCTTAGGGATTGGCGCTGAAGCTTTCTTT.

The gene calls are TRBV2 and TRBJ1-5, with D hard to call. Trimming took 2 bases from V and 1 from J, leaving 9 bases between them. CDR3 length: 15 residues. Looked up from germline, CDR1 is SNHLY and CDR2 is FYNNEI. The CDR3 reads CASSESRGSNQPQHF. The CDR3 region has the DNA TGTGCCAGCAGTGAAAGTCGGGGAAGCAATCAGCCCCAGCATTTT.

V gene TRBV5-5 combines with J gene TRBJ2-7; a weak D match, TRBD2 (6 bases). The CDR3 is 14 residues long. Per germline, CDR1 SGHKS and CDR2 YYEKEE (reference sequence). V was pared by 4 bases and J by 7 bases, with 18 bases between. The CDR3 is CASSPQTERVEQYF. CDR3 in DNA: TGTGCCAGCAGCCCCCAGACAGAGCGGGTGGAGCAGTACTTC.

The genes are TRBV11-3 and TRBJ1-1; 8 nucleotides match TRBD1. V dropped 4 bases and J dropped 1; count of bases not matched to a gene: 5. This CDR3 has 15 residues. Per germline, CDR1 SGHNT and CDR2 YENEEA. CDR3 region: CASSSYRGGNTEAFF. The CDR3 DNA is TGTGCCAGCAGCTCCTACAGGGGGGGGAACACTGAAGCTTTCTTT. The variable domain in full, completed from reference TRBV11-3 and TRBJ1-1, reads EAGVVQSPRYKIIEKKQPVAFWCNPISGHNTLYWYLQNLGQGPELLIRYENEEAVDDSQLPKDRFSAERLKGVDSTLKIQPAELGDSAVYLCASSSYRGGNTEAFFGQGTRLTVV.

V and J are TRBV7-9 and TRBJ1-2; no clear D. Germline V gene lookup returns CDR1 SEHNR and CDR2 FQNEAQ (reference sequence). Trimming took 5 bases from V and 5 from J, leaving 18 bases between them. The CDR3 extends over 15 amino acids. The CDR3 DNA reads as TGTGCCAGCAGCCCAGAGAGCTCCGGGGTGTATGGCTACACCTTC. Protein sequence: CASSPESSGVYGYTF.

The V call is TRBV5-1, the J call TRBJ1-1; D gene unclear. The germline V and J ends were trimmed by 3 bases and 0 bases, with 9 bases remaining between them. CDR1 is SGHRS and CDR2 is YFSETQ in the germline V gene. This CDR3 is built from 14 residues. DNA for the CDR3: TGCGCCAGCAGCTCGTGGACGGTGAACACTGAAGCTTTCTTT. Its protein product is CASSSWTVNTEAFF.

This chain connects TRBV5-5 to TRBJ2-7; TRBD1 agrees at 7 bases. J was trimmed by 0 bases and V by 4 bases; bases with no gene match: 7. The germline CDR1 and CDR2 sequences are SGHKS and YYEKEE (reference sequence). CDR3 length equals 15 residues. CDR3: CASSRGQPSSYEQYF. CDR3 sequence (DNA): TGTGCCAGCAGCCGGGGACAGCCGAGCTCCTACGAGCAGTACTTC. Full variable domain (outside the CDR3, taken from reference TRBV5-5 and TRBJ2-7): DAGVTQSPTHLIKTRGQQVTLRCSPISGHKSVSWYQQVLGQGPQFIFQYYEKEERGRGNFPDRFSARQFPNYSSELNVNALLLGDSALYLCASSRGQPSSYEQYFGPGTRLTVT.

In DNA form, the CDR3 reads TGCGCCAGCAGCTTGGAGGGTGATGGCAATCAGCCCCAGCATTTT. Its translation: CASSLEGDGNQPQHF. The V call is TRBV5-1, the J call TRBJ1-5; D is uncertain. Germline V gene sequence: CDR1 SGHRS, CDR2 YFSETQ. The V gene lost 0 bases and the J gene lost 2 bases, with 9 bases spanning the gap. This CDR3 region has 15 residues.

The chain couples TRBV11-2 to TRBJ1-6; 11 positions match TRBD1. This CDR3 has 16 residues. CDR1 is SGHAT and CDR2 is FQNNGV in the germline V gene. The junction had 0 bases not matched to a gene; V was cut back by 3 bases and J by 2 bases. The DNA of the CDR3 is TGTGCCAGCAGCTTGGGACAGGGGGCCTATAATTCACCCCTCCACTTT. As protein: CASSLGQGAYNSPLHF.

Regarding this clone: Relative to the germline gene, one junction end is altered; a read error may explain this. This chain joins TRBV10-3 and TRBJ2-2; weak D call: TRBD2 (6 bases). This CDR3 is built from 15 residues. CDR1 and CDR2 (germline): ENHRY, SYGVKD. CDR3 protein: CAISESNTGRGEPFF. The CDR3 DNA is TGTGCCATCAGTGAGTCGAACACAGGTCGCGGGGAGCCGTTTTTT.

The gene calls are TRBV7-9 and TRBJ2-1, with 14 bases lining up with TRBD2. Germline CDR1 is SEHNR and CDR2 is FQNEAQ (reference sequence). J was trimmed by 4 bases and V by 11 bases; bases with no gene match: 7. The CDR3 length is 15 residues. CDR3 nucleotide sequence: TGTGCCTACGGGACTAGCGGGAGTGGGTACAATGAGCAGTTCTTC. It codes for CAYGTSGSGYNEQFF.

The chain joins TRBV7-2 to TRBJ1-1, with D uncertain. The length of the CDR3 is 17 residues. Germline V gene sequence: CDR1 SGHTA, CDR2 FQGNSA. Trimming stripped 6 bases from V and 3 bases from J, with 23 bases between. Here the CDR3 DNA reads TGTGCCAGCAGGAAACGTAGATCAGGCGAGGTTTACACTGAAGCTTTCTTT. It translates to CASRKRRSGEVYTEAFF.

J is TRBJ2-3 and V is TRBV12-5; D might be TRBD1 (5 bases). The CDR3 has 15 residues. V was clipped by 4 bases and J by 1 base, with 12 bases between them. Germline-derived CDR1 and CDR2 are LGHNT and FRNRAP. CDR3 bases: TGTGCTAGTGGTTCCCGTGGGGCCGGCACAGATACGCAGTATTTT. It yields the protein CASGSRGAGTDTQYF.

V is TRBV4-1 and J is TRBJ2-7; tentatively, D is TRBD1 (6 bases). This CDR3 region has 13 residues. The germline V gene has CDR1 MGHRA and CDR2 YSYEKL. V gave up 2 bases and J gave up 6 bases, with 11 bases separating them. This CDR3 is CASSQFQGTEQYF. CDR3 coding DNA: TGCGCCAGCAGCCAATTTCAGGGGACCGAGCAGTACTTC.

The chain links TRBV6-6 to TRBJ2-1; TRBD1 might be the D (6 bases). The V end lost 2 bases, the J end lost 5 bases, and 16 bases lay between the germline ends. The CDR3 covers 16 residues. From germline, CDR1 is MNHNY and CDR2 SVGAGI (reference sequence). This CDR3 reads CASSYHLIQGHNEQFF. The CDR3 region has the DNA TGTGCCAGCAGTTACCACCTCATACAGGGCCACAATGAGCAGTTCTTC.

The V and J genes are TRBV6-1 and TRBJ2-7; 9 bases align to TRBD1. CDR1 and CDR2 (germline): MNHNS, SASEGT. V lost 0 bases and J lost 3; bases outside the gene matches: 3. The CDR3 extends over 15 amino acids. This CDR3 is CASSEAETGGYEQYF. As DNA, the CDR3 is TGTGCCAGCAGTGAAGCCGAGACAGGGGGCTACGAGCAGTACTTC.

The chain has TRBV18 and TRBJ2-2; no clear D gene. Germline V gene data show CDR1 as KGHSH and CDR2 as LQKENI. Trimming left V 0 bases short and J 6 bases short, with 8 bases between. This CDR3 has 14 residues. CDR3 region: CASSPPSRPGELFF. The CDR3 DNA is TGTGCCAGCTCACCACCGAGCAGGCCCGGGGAGCTGTTTTTT.

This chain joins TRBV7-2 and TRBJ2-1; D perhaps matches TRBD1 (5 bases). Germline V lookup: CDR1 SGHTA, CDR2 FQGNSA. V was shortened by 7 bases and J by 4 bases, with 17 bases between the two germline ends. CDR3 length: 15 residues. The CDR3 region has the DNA TGTGCCAGCACCAGGGTGTCCTCTAGATACAATGAGCAGTTCTTC. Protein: CASTRVSSRYNEQFF.

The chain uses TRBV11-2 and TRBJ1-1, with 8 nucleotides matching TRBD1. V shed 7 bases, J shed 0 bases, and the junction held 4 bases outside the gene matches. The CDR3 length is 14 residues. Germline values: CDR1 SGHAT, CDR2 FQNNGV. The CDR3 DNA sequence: TGTGCCAGCACCAGGGACAGGATGAACACTGAAGCTTTCTTT. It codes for CASTRDRMNTEAFF.

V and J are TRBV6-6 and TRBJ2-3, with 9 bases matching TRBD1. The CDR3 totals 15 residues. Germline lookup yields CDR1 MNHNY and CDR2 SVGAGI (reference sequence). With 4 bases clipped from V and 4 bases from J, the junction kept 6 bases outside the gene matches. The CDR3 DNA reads TGTGCCAGCAGTTTTGACAGGGGGAAGGCAGATACGCAGTATTTT. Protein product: CASSFDRGKADTQYF.

Here the CDR3 reads CASSSGLNTQYF. The DNA for the CDR3 is TGTGCCAGCAGTTCCGGACTAAATACGCAGTATTTT. This rearrangement joins TRBV28 to TRBJ2-3; perhaps TRBD2 as D (6 bases). CDR1 and CDR2 (germline): MDHEN, SYDVKM. The germline V and J ends were trimmed by 4 bases and 7 bases, with 9 bases remaining between them. This CDR3 spans 12 amino acids.

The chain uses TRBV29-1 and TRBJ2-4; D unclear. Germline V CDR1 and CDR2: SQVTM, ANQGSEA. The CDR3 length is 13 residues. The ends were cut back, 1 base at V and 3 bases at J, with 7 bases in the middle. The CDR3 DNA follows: TGCAGCGTTGAAGGTGGTGGCAAAAACATTCAGTACTTC. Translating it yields CSVEGGGKNIQYF.

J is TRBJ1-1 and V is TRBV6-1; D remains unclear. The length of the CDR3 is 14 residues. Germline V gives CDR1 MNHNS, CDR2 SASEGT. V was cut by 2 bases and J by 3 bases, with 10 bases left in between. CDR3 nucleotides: TGTGCCAGCAGTGAATTGTGGGCGGACACTGAAGCTTTCTTT. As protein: CASSELWADTEAFF.

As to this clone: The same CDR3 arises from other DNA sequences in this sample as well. The CDR3 loop is CASSLRGNTEAFF. The DNA for the CDR3 is TGTGCCAGCAGCTTAAGGGGGAACACTGAAGCTTTCTTT. The chain is built from TRBV7-2 and TRBJ1-1, with D possibly being TRBD1 (5 bases). V lost 2 bases and J 1 base, leaving 5 bases between the germline ends. CDR1 is SGHTA and CDR2 is FQGNSA in the germline V gene. This CDR3 spans 13 amino acids. The whole variable domain, filled in from reference TRBV7-2 and TRBJ1-1, reads GAGVSQSPSNKVTEKGKDVELRCDPISGHTALYWYRQSLGQGLEFLIYFQGNSAPDKSGLPSDRFSAERTGGSVSTLTIQRTQQEDSAVYLCASSLRGNTEAFFGQGTRLTVV.

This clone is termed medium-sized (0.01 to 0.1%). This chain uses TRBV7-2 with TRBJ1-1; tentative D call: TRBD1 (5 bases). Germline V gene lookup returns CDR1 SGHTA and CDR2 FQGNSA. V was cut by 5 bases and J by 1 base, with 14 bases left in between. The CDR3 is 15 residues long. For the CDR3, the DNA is TGTGCCAGCAGCACCCAAGGCGGGGGGAACACTGAAGCTTTCTTT. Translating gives CASSTQGGGNTEAFF.

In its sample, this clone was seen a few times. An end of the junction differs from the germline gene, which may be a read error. CDR3 DNA sequence: TGTGCTAGCAGCTCCGGGACAGGGGGTTCCTACAATGAGCAGTTCTTC. Protein product: CASSSGTGGSYNEQFF. The V call is TRBV7-7, the J call TRBJ2-1, with TRBD1 matching over 11 bases. The CDR3 is 16 amino acids. CDR1 is SSHAT, CDR2 FNYEAQ, per germline (reference sequence).

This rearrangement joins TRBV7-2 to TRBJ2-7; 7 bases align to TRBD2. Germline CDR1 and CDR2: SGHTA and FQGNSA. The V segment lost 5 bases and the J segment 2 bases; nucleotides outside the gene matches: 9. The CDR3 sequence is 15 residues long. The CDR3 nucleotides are TGTGCCAGCAGCCACGGGGGGATTGTAACCTACGAGCAGTACTTC. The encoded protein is CASSHGGIVTYEQYF.